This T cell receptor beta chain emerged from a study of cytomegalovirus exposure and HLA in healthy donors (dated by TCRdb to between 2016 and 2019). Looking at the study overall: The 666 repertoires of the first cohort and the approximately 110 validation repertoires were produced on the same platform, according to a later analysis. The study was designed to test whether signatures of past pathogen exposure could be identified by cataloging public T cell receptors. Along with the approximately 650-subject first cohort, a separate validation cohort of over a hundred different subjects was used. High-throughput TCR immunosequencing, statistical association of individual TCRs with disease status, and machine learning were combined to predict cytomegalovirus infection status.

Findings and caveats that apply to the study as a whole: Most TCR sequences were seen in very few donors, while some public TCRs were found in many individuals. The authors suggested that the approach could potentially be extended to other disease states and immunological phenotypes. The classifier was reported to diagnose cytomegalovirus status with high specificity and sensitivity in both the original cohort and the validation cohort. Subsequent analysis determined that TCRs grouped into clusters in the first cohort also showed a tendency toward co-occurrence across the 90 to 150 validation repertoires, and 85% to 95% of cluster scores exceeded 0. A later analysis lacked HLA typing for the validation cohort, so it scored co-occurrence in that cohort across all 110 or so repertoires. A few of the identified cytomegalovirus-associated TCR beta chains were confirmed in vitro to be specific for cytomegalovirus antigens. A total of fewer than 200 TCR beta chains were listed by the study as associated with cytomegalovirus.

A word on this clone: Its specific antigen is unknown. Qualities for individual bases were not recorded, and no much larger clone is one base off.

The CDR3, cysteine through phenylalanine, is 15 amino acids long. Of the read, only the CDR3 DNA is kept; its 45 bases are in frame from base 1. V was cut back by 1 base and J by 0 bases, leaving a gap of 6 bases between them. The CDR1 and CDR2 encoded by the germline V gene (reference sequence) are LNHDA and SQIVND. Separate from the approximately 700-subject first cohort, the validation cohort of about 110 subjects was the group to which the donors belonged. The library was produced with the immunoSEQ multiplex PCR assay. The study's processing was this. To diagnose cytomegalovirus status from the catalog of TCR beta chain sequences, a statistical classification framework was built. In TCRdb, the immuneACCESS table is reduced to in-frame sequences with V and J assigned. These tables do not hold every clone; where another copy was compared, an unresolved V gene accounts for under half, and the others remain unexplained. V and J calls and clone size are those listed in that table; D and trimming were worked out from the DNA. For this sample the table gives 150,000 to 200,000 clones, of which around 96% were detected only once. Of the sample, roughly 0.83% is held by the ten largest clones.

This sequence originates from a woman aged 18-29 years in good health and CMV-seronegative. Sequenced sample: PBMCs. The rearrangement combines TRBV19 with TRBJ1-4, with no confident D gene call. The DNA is TGTGCCAGTAGTATAGGTACAGCAACTAATGAAAAACTGTTTTTT. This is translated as CASSIGTATNEKLFF.